The sample holds a few counts of the clone carrying this TCR beta chain. V shed 4 bases, J shed 0 bases, and the junction held 6 bases outside the gene matches. CDR1 is KGHDR and CDR2 is SFDVKD in the germline V gene. This CDR3 is built from 17 residues. These data are taken from a study of T-cell memory formation after mild COVID-19. One entry per CDR3 protein, called by TCRdb with MiXCR from the 5' RACE reads. The data contain 270,000 or so distinct CDR3 sequences, roughly 18% of them singletons. This clonotype originated in a man aged 18 to 30 who had mild COVID-19 (a few samples of this study predate the infection). Cell type and time point are not known. Sequenced material: PBMCs or a T cell subset sorted from them (not recorded which). The chain links TRBV24-1 to TRBJ2-2, with TRBD1 matching 8 bases. CDR3 sequence (DNA): TGTGCCACCAGTGACCATTGGACAGGGACGAACACCGGGGAGCTGTTTTTT. Translation: CATSDHWTGTNTGELFF.